This T cell receptor (beta chain) was found in a study of T-cell reconstitution after alpha-beta-depleted transplantation in children (dated by TCRdb to 2016 to 2017). About the full investigation: T-cell immune reconstitution after TCRalphabeta/CD19-depleted allogeneic hematopoietic cell transplantation in children was quantitatively tracked in the study by means of TCR repertoire profiling.

Library preparation used PCR. TCRdb names Illumina HiSeq 2500 as the instrument used. Molecular barcoding was employed in the preparation of TCR libraries, with unique molecular identifiers being used to normalize TCRbeta repertoire quantification. In-frame beta chains were kept once TCRdb had trimmed the public reads at Q25 with fastp and called clones with MiXCR. Each CDR3 protein gets just one entry, which takes the most common genes and DNA from the rows behind it. The sample table holds hundreds of thousands of distinct CDR3 sequences, of which roughly 14% were seen once. The ten largest clones capture over 3.5% of the sample. The CDR3 contains 13 residues, cysteine and phenylalanine counted. CDR3 DNA is the only sequence kept; it has 39 bases, read in frame from the first base. CDR1 LGHDT and CDR2 YNNKEL were looked up in the germline V gene (reference sequence). V is cut by 0 bases and J by 7 bases, and the space between the germline ends is 9 bases.

The table lists this clonotype with a few counts. It has no known antigen specificity. Base qualities are not at hand, and no much larger clone is one base apart. Here the chain combines TRBV3-1 and TRBJ2-5; the D gene identity is not certain. Sequencing used PBMCs, obtained from the stem cell graft. This receptor was identified in a human donor who donated a stem cell graft to a child with Fanconi anemia. The nucleotide sequence is given as TGTGCCAGCAGCCAAGATCGAAGAGGGACCCAGTACTTC. This translates into CASSQDRRGTQYF.